The text below deals with one TCR beta chain. The target antigen is unknown. The entry originates in a study of CD8 T cells in ankylosing spondylitis. Study observations and caveats: Past research had described some motif variants in reactive arthritis synovial fluid and blood. Enrichment of disease-linked clones was reportedly significant in matched ankylosing spondylitis synovial fluid. Blood from ankylosing spondylitis patients appeared to carry a characteristic roughly eight-variant TCR beta motif. Disease-linked clones were found to be CD8+ and relatively rare in peripheral blood.

Quantitative barcoded 5'-RACE was used to prepare TCR beta libraries. Each CDR3 protein is one row after TCRdb ran MiXCR on the 5' RACE reads. The data contain around 440,000 distinct CDR3 sequences, roughly 18% of them seen just once; the ten biggest clones take up over 0.9%. Germline V CDR1 and CDR2: LNHDA, SQIVND (reference sequence). Trimming shortened V by 6 bases and J by 0 bases, and 11 bases separated the two germline ends. The CDR3 spans 14 residues. The sequence came from a male donor with ankylosing spondylitis. The specimen sequenced was blood, either unsorted or a sorted T cell fraction (not recorded which). The V and J genes are TRBV19 and TRBJ1-1; D not resolved. Here the CDR3 DNA reads TGTGCCAGTAGATACCAGGTTGTGAACACTGAAGCTTTCTTT. This translates into CASRYQVVNTEAFF.